Shown below are 18 T cell receptor beta chains from a single sample sequenced in a study of cytomegalovirus exposure and HLA in healthy donors. Profiling relied on immunoSEQ multiplex PCR, and the TCRdb table lists in-frame clones only, not all of them. The top ten hold around 2% of the sample, which has 55,000 to 70,000 clones, just under 95% seen once. The sequenced sample was PBMCs. The receptors shown here come from a man younger than 35 in good health and CMV-seronegative.

Worth noting for this clone: This CDR3 is also generated by other DNA sequences in the sample. The chain has TRBV5-4 and TRBJ2-2; a weak D match, TRBD1 (5 bases). The V end was cut by 0 bases, the J end by 0 bases, with 9 bases between. The germline V gene encodes CDR1 SGHNT and CDR2 YYREEE (reference sequence). The CDR3 covers 16 residues. The CDR3 DNA reads TGTGCCAGCAGCTTGGATCCAGGGTCGAACACCGGGGAGCTGTTTTTT. Protein product: CASSLDPGSNTGELFF.

The chain joins TRBV6-4 to TRBJ2-2, with a possible D match to TRBD1 (6 bases). The CDR3 is 15 amino acids. Per germline, CDR1 MRHNA and CDR2 SNTAGT. The ends were cut back, 6 bases at V and 4 bases at J, with 15 bases in the middle. The CDR3 sequence: CASRRGGTGTGELFF. CDR3 DNA sequence: TGTGCCAGCAGGCGAGGGGGAACGGGCACCGGGGAGCTGTTTTTT.

The J gene is TRBJ2-1, the V gene TRBV28; D gene unclear. This CDR3 region has 10 residues. Trimming pared 4 bases from V and 9 bases from J, leaving 4 bases between. Germline V gene lookup returns CDR1 MDHEN and CDR2 SYDVKM. The CDR3 spells CASSSSEQFF. In DNA form, the CDR3 reads TGTGCCAGCAGTTCTAGTGAGCAGTTCTTC.

J is TRBJ2-7 and V is TRBV11-3; D ambiguous. V lost 1 base, J lost 1 base, and 14 bases lay in between. The CDR3 runs to 16 residues. The V gene's germline CDR1 is SGHNT and CDR2 YENEEA. CDR3 nucleotide sequence: TGTGCCAGCAGCTTAGTGGCCCGATCTGATTCCTACGAGCAGTACTTC. Its translation: CASSLVARSDSYEQYF.

The rearrangement joins TRBV13 to TRBJ1-2; a possible D gene is TRBD1 (5 bases). The CDR3 loop spans 12 amino acids. Germline values: CDR1 PRHDT, CDR2 FYEKMQ (reference sequence). Trimming took 4 bases from V and 7 from J, leaving 10 bases between them. The CDR3 is CASSSGLRGYTF. CDR3 coding DNA: TGTGCCAGCAGCTCAGGGCTGCGTGGCTACACCTTC.

J is TRBJ1-2 and V is TRBV27; 8 bases match TRBD1. Trimming at V came to 3 bases and at J to 3 bases, leaving 9 bases not matched to a gene. CDR3 length: 16 residues. The germline gives CDR1 MNHEY, CDR2 SMNVEV (reference sequence). The CDR3 nucleotides read TGTGCCAGCAGTTTTTCGCTGGCGACAGGGGACTATGGCTACACCTTC. It translates to CASSFSLATGDYGYTF.

The V and J genes are TRBV6-1 and TRBJ2-1; 8 bases are a match to TRBD1. CDR3 size: 15 residues. The germline V gene encodes CDR1 MNHNS and CDR2 SASEGT. V trimming: 8 bases; J trimming: 1 base; junction bases outside the gene matches: 7. CDR3 DNA: TGTGCCAGCGTCGGACAGGGACAATCCTACAATGAGCAGTTCTTC. As protein: CASVGQGQSYNEQFF.

The chain is built from TRBV6-4 and TRBJ2-1; 7 nucleotides line up with TRBD1. Germline V gene data show CDR1 as MRHNA and CDR2 as SNTAGT. V gave up 0 bases and J gave up 1 base; unmatched junction bases: 3. The CDR3 contains 16 residues. CDR3 sequence (DNA): TGTGCCAGCAGTGACTCGCGACAGGGATCCTACAATGAGCAGTTCTTC. Translated, it gives CASSDSRQGSYNEQFF.

V usage is TRBV27 and J usage is TRBJ1-1, with D perhaps TRBD1 (6 bases). Trimming took 5 bases from V and 6 from J, leaving 19 bases between them. This CDR3 is 15 amino acids long. From germline, CDR1 is MNHEY and CDR2 SMNVEV (reference sequence). The CDR3 DNA is TGTGCCAGCAGTATCTACCAGGGGTTAATGGCTGAAGCTTTCTTT. It is translated as CASSIYQGLMAEAFF.

V usage is TRBV6-5 and J usage is TRBJ1-5; D not certain. The CDR3 has 14 amino acids. Trimming pared 4 bases from V and 0 bases from J, leaving 7 bases between. Per the germline V gene, CDR1 is MNHEY and CDR2 is SVGAGI. CDR3 sequence (DNA): TGTGCCAGCAGTTCCCTATATAGCAATCAGCCCCAGCATTTT. The encoded protein is CASSSLYSNQPQHF.

J is TRBJ2-2 and V is TRBV27; perhaps TRBD1 as D (6 bases). V gave up 6 bases and J gave up 4 bases, with 21 bases separating them. Germline lookup yields CDR1 MNHEY and CDR2 SMNVEV (reference sequence). The CDR3 sequence is 17 residues long. The DNA for the CDR3 is TGTGCCAGCAGACAAGCCTCGACAGGCGGAGGCACCGGGGAGCTGTTTTTT. This codes for CASRQASTGGGTGELFF.

The gene calls are TRBV6-5 and TRBJ2-2; TRBD1 might be the D (6 bases). CDR1 MNHEY and CDR2 SVGAGI come from the germline V gene. This CDR3 has 13 residues. V was shortened by 4 bases and J by 8 bases, with 11 bases between the two germline ends. CDR3 DNA: TGTGCCAGCAGTTTGACAGGACGAGGGGAGCTGTTTTTT. Protein: CASSLTGRGELFF.

V gene TRBV6-5 combines with J gene TRBJ1-2, with a tentative D call TRBD1 (6 bases). Trimming stripped 4 bases from V and 9 bases from J, with 15 bases between. The length of the CDR3 is 13 residues. CDR1 is MNHEY and CDR2 is SVGAGI in the germline V gene. The CDR3 DNA reads TGTGCCAGCAGTTCAACAGGGTCCTGGAGCTACACCTTC. It translates to CASSSTGSWSYTF.

The rearrangement uses TRBV2 and TRBJ2-1; a possible D gene is TRBD2 (6 bases). The CDR3 runs to 15 residues. CDR1 is SNHLY and CDR2 is FYNNEI in the germline V gene. Trimming shortened V by 1 base and J by 4 bases, and 11 bases separated the two germline ends. CDR3 loop: CASSEGWEAYNEQFF. The CDR3 region has the DNA TGTGCCAGCAGTGAAGGCTGGGAGGCTTACAATGAGCAGTTCTTC.

The chain uses TRBV7-2 and TRBJ1-3; the match to TRBD1 covers 7 bases. CDR1 and CDR2 from the germline V gene are SGHTA and FQGNSA. V shed 1 base and J 4 bases; nucleotides not matched to a gene: 4. This CDR3 contains 15 residues. Here the CDR3 DNA reads TGTGCCAGCAGCTTAGTTGCAGGGGGAGGAAACACCATATATTTT. It translates to CASSLVAGGGNTIYF.

The V and J genes are TRBV19 and TRBJ1-5, with D unclear. The germline V gene encodes CDR1 LNHDA and CDR2 SQIVND (reference sequence). V lost 6 bases to trimming and J lost 2 bases, with 17 bases between them. This CDR3 spans 16 amino acids. CDR3: CASSPGPPWGNQPQHF. The CDR3 DNA reads TGTGCCAGTAGCCCGGGTCCTCCCTGGGGCAATCAGCCCCAGCATTTT.

The chain is built from TRBV5-1 and TRBJ1-2; D might be TRBD1 (5 bases). CDR3 size: 16 residues. Looked up from germline, CDR1 is SGHRS and CDR2 is YFSETQ. The V end was cut by 0 bases, the J end by 6 bases, with 18 bases between. CDR3 in amino acids: CASSLVSAGIDDGYTF. The DNA of the CDR3 is TGCGCCAGCAGCTTGGTTTCGGCAGGGATTGACGATGGCTACACCTTC.

V is TRBV27 and J is TRBJ2-1, with a weak D call TRBD2 (6 bases). Germline V gene sequence: CDR1 MNHEY, CDR2 SMNVEV (reference sequence). With 3 bases removed from V and 9 bases from J, the gap between germline ends came to 12 bases. The CDR3 has 13 residues. The DNA for the CDR3 is TGTGCCAGCAGTTTTTCGGGGGACGGTGAGCAGTTCTTC. The encoded protein is CASSFSGDGEQFF.